This TCR beta chain originates from a study of cytomegalovirus exposure and HLA in healthy donors. About this clone itself: What it binds is not known.

All the people who gave samples were healthy bone marrow donors. The CDR3 has 17 residues. Trimming took 0 bases from V and 4 from J; bases not matched to a gene: 8. Germline V gives CDR1 SGHRS, CDR2 YFSETQ. 13 Jbeta primers and 60 Vbeta primers were used for the PCR. The protocol was immunoSEQ multiplex PCR, while the TCRdb copy is restricted to in-frame clones and leaves out a portion. The table shows approximately 83,000 clones, with around 80% occurring only once. General study results and limits: Despite most TCR sequences being rare, some public TCRs occurred in many donors. In a later analysis, most CMV-associated TCR beta chains appeared HLA-restricted. Beyond CMV serostatus, there was no information to go on about immune exposure.

This chain links TRBV5-1 with TRBJ2-2, with 8 bases lining up with TRBD1. The sequence came from a man younger than 30 in good health and CMV-seronegative. Sequenced: PBMCs. CDR3 sequence: CASSLEPRDRSTGELFF. CDR3 coding DNA: TGCGCCAGCAGCTTGGAACCCCGGGACAGGAGCACCGGGGAGCTGTTTTTT.